The sequence of this TCR beta chain was determined in a study of blood T cell repertoires in COVID-19. Study in general: COVID-19 samples, acute and convalescent, were from the United States, Italy and Spain. PBMCs, B-cell-depleted T cells, or T cells provided the cDNA or gDNA that made up the material.

This clone was seen once. Seattle's enrolled individuals joined amid active infection and were then monitored longitudinally. Germline CDR1 reads MNHEY; CDR2 reads SVGAGI. CDR3 length: 15 amino acids. Germline trimming cut 6 bases from V and 3 bases from J; bases unmatched to any gene: 6. In the original processing: Amplified reference gene primers provided the basis for estimating nucleated cell counts. Assay: immunoSEQ multiplex PCR; the TCRdb copy retains only in-frame clones and omits some. V and J calls and clone size are those listed in that table; D and trimming were worked out from the DNA. The data hold just over 150,000 clones, with approximately 79% observed a single time.

This TCR was recovered from a woman aged 40 to 50 with COVID-19, enrolled during active disease. V usage is TRBV6-5 and J usage is TRBJ2-1, with TRBD2 identical over 9 bases. Sequencing was performed on peripheral blood. CDR3: CASRGSGGDYNEQFF. The DNA of the CDR3 is TGTGCCAGCAGGGGTAGCGGGGGAGACTACAATGAGCAGTTCTTC.